This TCR beta chain was captured in a study of blood T cell repertoires in COVID-19 (TCRdb year 2020). Turning to the overall study: Samples covering the acute and convalescent phases of COVID-19 were provided by collaborators in the United States, Italy and Spain. The prospective study material was composed of cDNA or gDNA derived from T cells, B-cell-depleted T cells, or PBMCs. The dataset comprised deeply sampled blood TCRbeta repertoires from subjects exposed to, actively infected with, or recovered from COVID-19. The repertoires were released in a freely available public database intended as a resource for research on the immune response to SARS-CoV-2. The samples were drawn from two sources: the first 160 participants of the ongoing ImmuneRACE study, and 950 to 1,500 subjects contributed by 6 global collaborators. Sample metadata almost always included a de-identified subject ID, COVID-19 status, age in years and sex. Where available, HLA class I and class II types were taken from metadata supplied by the sample provider and were not determined by assay-based typing.

TCRbeta CDR3 regions were amplified from genomic DNA using the immunoSEQ Assay, a bias-controlled multiplex PCR. Processing in the source paper ran as follows. Nucleated cell counts per sample were estimated from amplification of reference gene primers within the assay. To quantify the absolute abundance of each unique TCRbeta CDR3 rearrangement, sequence reads were collapsed and filtered. Productive Simpson clonality was computed per sample as the square root of Simpson's diversity index over productive rearrangements. Entries here come from immuneACCESS through TCRdb and include only in-frame sequences with V and J called. Some clones fail to appear in such tables; in the studies checked, an unresolved V gene covers under half of the shortfall, and the cause of the remainder is unknown. For V, J and clone size, that table is used; D and trimming come from the DNA. For this sample the table gives approximately 220,000 clones, of which about 87% were detected only once. The ten largest clones represent roughly 3% of the sample.

As encoded in the germline V gene, CDR1 is SGHTS while CDR2 is YDEGEE. The cysteine opens and the phenylalanine closes a CDR3 of 15 amino acids. Only the CDR3 DNA stays, 45 bases, in frame from base 1. V has 4 bases trimmed and J has 10 bases trimmed; junction bases matching no gene number 8. Whole blood was collected in K2EDTA tubes by collaborating institutions according to the institutions' own protocols. For TCRbeta analysis, collaborators shipped samples as frozen whole blood, isolated PBMCs, or DNA extracted from either of those sample types. Findings and caveats that apply to the study as a whole: The amount of clinical and demographic metadata varied by source and participant and was provided uncurated.

On this clone itself: Its antigen is not yet known. Base qualities are not provided; no much larger clone lies one nucleotide away.

Here the chain combines TRBV5-8 and TRBJ2-1; TRBD2 matches 13 bases in the middle. Sample: peripheral blood. The source of this sequence is a man aged 55 to 69 with acute or convalescent COVID-19. The CDR3 loop reads CASSPGLAGTREQFF. In nucleotides, the sequence is TGTGCCAGCAGCCCGGGACTAGCGGGGACCCGGGAGCAGTTCTTC.